Shown below are 14 T cell receptor beta chains from a single sample sequenced in a study of blood T cell repertoires in COVID-19. Here immunoSEQ multiplex PCR was the method, and the copy in TCRdb shows in-frame clones only, minus some. The sample shows roughly 100,000 clones, around 89% of them seen only once. What was sequenced was peripheral blood. These receptors all stem from a woman aged 55-75 years with acute or convalescent COVID-19.

This chain joins TRBV12-3 or TRBV12-4 and TRBJ1-5; no firm D call. Trimming pared 4 bases from V and 5 bases from J, leaving 6 bases between. CDR3 size: 12 residues. CDR3 residues: CASSSLYQPQHF. CDR3 DNA sequence: TGTGCCAGCAGTTCCTTATATCAGCCCCAGCATTTT.

This chain connects TRBV6-6 to TRBJ2-7, with 7 nucleotides matching TRBD2. The CDR3 is 14 residues long. Unmatched junction bases numbered 5, after V lost 6 bases and J lost 0 bases. The germline V gene has CDR1 MNHNY and CDR2 SVGAGI (reference sequence). The CDR3 coding sequence is TGTGCCAGCAGGTCCGGGACTAACTCCTACGAGCAGTACTTC. Translated: CASRSGTNSYEQYF.

This sequence joins TRBV28 and TRBJ1-1; TRBD1 matches at 10 bases. The V gene's germline CDR1 is MDHEN and CDR2 SYDVKM. The CDR3 has 15 residues. The J segment lost 10 bases and the V segment lost 4 bases, leaving 12 bases of the junction unmatched. The CDR3 nucleotides read TGTGCCAGCAGTTCCCCGGGACAGGGGCCCTGGTTAGCTTTCTTT. This sequence encodes CASSSPGQGPWLAFF.

This chain connects TRBV9 to TRBJ2-2; 8 bases align to TRBD1. The V gene end was trimmed by 0 bases and the J gene end by 1 base; junction bases not matched to a gene: 2. This CDR3 has 16 residues. The V gene's germline CDR1 is SGDLS and CDR2 YYNGEE. The CDR3 coding sequence is TGTGCCAGCAGCGTAGGTACAGGGGGGAACACCGGGGAGCTGTTTTTT. This encodes CASSVGTGGNTGELFF.

This clone appeared a few times. This chain links TRBV5-1 with TRBJ2-3, with 8 nucleotides matching TRBD1. Germline values: CDR1 SGHRS, CDR2 YFSETQ. V was pared by 8 bases and J by 0 bases, with 5 bases of the junction left unmatched. CDR3 length equals 14 residues. CDR3 DNA sequence: TGCGCCAGTGAGACAGGGGAGAGCACAGATACGCAGTATTTT. Translated: CASETGESTDTQYF. The variable domain in full, with the rest retrieved from reference TRBV5-1 and TRBJ2-3, is KAGVTQTPRYLIKTRGQQVTLSCSPISGHRSVSWYQQTPGQGLQFLFEYFSETQRNKGNFPGRFSGRQFSNSRSEMNVSTLELGDSALYLCASETGESTDTQYFGPGTRLTVL.

The V gene is TRBV27, the J gene TRBJ1-3; 8 bases agree with TRBD1. This CDR3 contains 14 residues. V lost 8 bases, J lost 1 base, and 4 bases stayed unmatched. The germline V gene encodes CDR1 MNHEY and CDR2 SMNVEV (reference sequence). CDR3 sequence (DNA): TGTGCCAGCCGGAGACAGGGGTCTGGAAACACCATATATTTT. It codes for CASRRQGSGNTIYF.

V gene TRBV28 combines with J gene TRBJ1-4; 9 positions match TRBD1. The CDR3 extends over 14 amino acids. CDR1 MDHEN and CDR2 SYDVKM come from the germline V gene. Losses at the gene ends were 6 bases for V and 7 bases for J; bases not matched to a gene: 6. The chain's CDR3 is CASSIPGQGEKLFF. For the CDR3, the DNA is TGTGCCAGCAGCATACCGGGACAGGGTGAAAAACTGTTTTTT. Full variable domain (rest looked up from reference TRBV28 and TRBJ1-4): DVKVTQSSRYLVKRTGEKVFLECVQDMDHENMFWYRQDPGLGLRLIYFSYDVKMKEKGDIPEGYSVSREKKERFSLILESASTNQTSMYLCASSIPGQGEKLFFGSGTQLSVL.

The V call is TRBV19, the J call TRBJ1-2, with 11 bases identical to TRBD1. Germline-derived CDR1 and CDR2 are LNHDA and SQIVND (reference sequence). The CDR3 contains 17 residues. V dropped 1 base and J dropped 7; count of bases not matched to a gene: 11. The CDR3 coding sequence is TGTGCCAGTAGTATAGTAGGAGGACAGGGGGCTACAGGTGGCTACACCTTC. Its protein product is CASSIVGGQGATGGYTF.

This chain uses TRBV7-9 with TRBJ1-5; TRBD1 might be the D (5 bases). In germline, CDR1 is SEHNR, CDR2 FQNEAQ (reference sequence). With 3 bases removed from V and 7 bases from J, the gap between germline ends came to 10 bases. The CDR3 covers 13 residues. CDR3 protein: CASSFRRGQPQHF. The CDR3 DNA follows: TGTGCCAGCAGCTTTCGTCGGGGGCAGCCCCAGCATTTT.

The V gene is TRBV6-5, the J gene TRBJ1-1, with D perhaps TRBD1 (5 bases). The CDR3 length is 11 residues. Trimming stripped 5 bases from V and 11 bases from J, with 12 bases between. The germline CDR1 and CDR2 sequences are MNHEY and SVGAGI. In DNA, the CDR3 is TGTGCCAGCAGTCGCGCAGGGTTGGCTTTCTTT. Translation gives CASSRAGLAFF.

Here the CDR3 reads CASSGLGSFF. As DNA, the CDR3 is TGTGCCAGCTCCGGACTAGGGTCGTTCTTC. The chain recombines TRBV28 with TRBJ2-1; 7 bases are a match to TRBD2. Germline CDR1 is MDHEN and CDR2 is SYDVKM. V gave up 8 bases and J gave up 15 bases; unmatched junction bases: 7. The CDR3 is 10 amino acids.

This chain connects TRBV18 to TRBJ1-5; TRBD1 is a possible D gene (6 bases). V gave up 2 bases and J gave up 7 bases, with 9 bases separating them. The CDR3 sequence is 13 residues long. Germline CDR1 and CDR2: KGHSH and LQKENI. Here the CDR3 reads CASSPNRDQPQHF. CDR3 coding DNA: TGTGCCAGCTCACCAAACAGGGACCAGCCCCAGCATTTT.

The CDR3 region has the DNA TGTGCCAGCAGCCAGACAGCTGGAAATGAAAAACTGTTTTTT. Protein: CASSQTAGNEKLFF. V gene TRBV7-6 combines with J gene TRBJ1-4; TRBD1 is a possible D gene (5 bases). This CDR3 comprises 14 residues. The V and J ends lost 5 bases and 5 bases respectively, with 12 bases between them. CDR1 is SGHVS and CDR2 is FNYEAQ in the germline V gene.

The rearrangement links TRBV11-3 to TRBJ2-1; TRBD2 matches 12 bases. The germline V gene has CDR1 SGHNT and CDR2 YENEEA. The J segment lost 4 bases and the V segment lost 6 bases, leaving 4 bases of the junction unmatched. This CDR3 comprises 15 residues. The CDR3 loop reads CASSELAGGYNEQFF. The CDR3 DNA reads as TGTGCCAGCAGTGAGCTAGCGGGAGGGTACAATGAGCAGTTCTTC. Combining the CDR3 with reference TRBV11-3 and TRBJ2-1 gives the whole variable domain EAGVVQSPRYKIIEKKQPVAFWCNPISGHNTLYWYLQNLGQGPELLIRYENEEAVDDSQLPKDRFSAERLKGVDSTLKIQPAELGDSAVYLCASSELAGGYNEQFFGPGTRLTVL.